The 18 T cell receptor beta chains below were found in one sample sequenced in a study of response to subunit inactivated influenza vaccine. TCRdb independently ran MiXCR on the RT-PCR reads; one entry per CDR3 protein. The sample records 450,000 to 500,000 distinct CDR3 sequences, about 10% being singletons. The sample in question was PBMCs from blood, obtained 45 days after vaccination. These receptors all stem from a man aged 50-60 years who received an inactivated influenza vaccine.

This clonotype was seen a handful of times. This chain joins TRBV20-1 and TRBJ2-7, with 7 bases lining up with TRBD2. The junction had 13 bases not matched to a gene; V was cut back by 6 bases and J by 5 bases. Germline CDR1 is DFQATT and CDR2 is SNEGSKA (reference sequence). This CDR3 is 14 amino acids long. The CDR3 region has the DNA TGCAGTGCCGCAAGCGGGAACGCGAGAAACGAGCAGTACTTC. It specifies CSAASGNARNEQYF.

The rearrangement joins TRBV18 to TRBJ2-5; perhaps TRBD2 as D (5 bases). V lost 2 bases and J lost 5, with 9 bases in between. The germline gives CDR1 KGHSH, CDR2 LQKENI. This CDR3 is 13 amino acids long. Here the CDR3 reads CASSPAGPETQYF. The CDR3 DNA follows: TGTGCCAGCTCACCAGCGGGTCCGGAGACCCAGTACTTC.

This clonotype was seen a few times. The chain employs TRBV4-2 and TRBJ2-7; 8 nucleotides line up with TRBD1. The ends lost 3 bases at V and 6 bases at J; junction bases unmatched: 7. The germline gives CDR1 LGHNA, CDR2 YNFKEQ. CDR3 length equals 14 residues. Here the CDR3 reads CASSQDRDQREQYF. The CDR3 DNA sequence: TGTGCCAGCAGCCAGGACAGGGACCAACGCGAGCAGTACTTC.

In its sample, this clonotype was seen many times. The V and J genes are TRBV29-1 and TRBJ2-1, with 8 bases fitting TRBD2. V shed 6 bases, J shed 6 bases, and the junction held 16 bases outside the gene matches. The CDR3 consists of 16 residues. The germline CDR1 and CDR2 sequences are SQVTM and ANQGSEA. CDR3 sequence (DNA): TGCAGCGTCCAAAATACCCTCGGGACTAGTGGCAATGAGCAGTTCTTC. This translates into CSVQNTLGTSGNEQFF.

This clonotype was recorded a few times. V and J are TRBV20-1 and TRBJ1-4; D gene uncertain. V lost 2 bases and J 0 bases, leaving 7 bases between the germline ends. CDR1 is DFQATT and CDR2 is SNEGSKA in the germline V gene (reference sequence). There are 14 residues in the CDR3. The CDR3 DNA reads as TGCAGTGCTAGAAGGTTCGCAACTAATGAAAAACTGTTTTTT. This encodes CSARRFATNEKLFF.

This clonotype was counted at least ten times. The CDR3 is CASGTGAYSNQPQHF. The CDR3, as DNA: TGTGCCAGCGGAACAGGGGCTTATAGCAATCAGCCCCAGCATTTT. The J gene is TRBJ1-5, the V gene TRBV6-2 or TRBV6-3, with TRBD1 identical over 7 bases. The CDR3 is 15 residues long. The germline CDR1 and CDR2 sequences are MNHEY and SVGEGT. V shed 8 bases and J 0 bases; nucleotides not matched to a gene: 7.

This clonotype turned up a few times. The chain uses TRBV20-1 and TRBJ1-2; D ambiguous. V gave up 3 bases and J gave up 4 bases, with 12 bases separating them. The length of the CDR3 is 13 residues. CDR1 DFQATT and CDR2 SNEGSKA come from the germline V gene (reference sequence). CDR3 amino acids: CSARDWGSYGYTF. The CDR3 bases are TGCAGTGCTAGGGATTGGGGTTCCTATGGCTACACCTTC.

This clonotype was observed a handful of times. The chain joins TRBV9 to TRBJ2-2; 12 bases map to TRBD2. Germline CDR1 is SGDLS and CDR2 is YYNGEE. There are 16 residues in the CDR3. V gave up 0 bases and J gave up 6 bases; unmatched junction bases: 3. The CDR3 loop reads CASSVASGGAPGELFF. The CDR3 coding sequence is TGTGCCAGCAGCGTAGCTAGCGGGGGGGCCCCCGGGGAGCTGTTTTTT. Variable domain in full (rest from reference TRBV9 and TRBJ2-2): DSGVTQTPKHLITATGQRVTLRCSPRSGDLSVYWYQQSLDQGLQFLIQYYNGEERAKGNILERFSAQQFPDLHSELNLSSLELGDSALYFCASSVASGGAPGELFFGEGSRLTVL.

The CDR3 loop reads CASSPGTGFEAFF. In nucleotides, the CDR3 is TGCGCCAGCAGCCCCGGGACAGGGTTTGAAGCTTTCTTT. The genes are TRBV4-3 and TRBJ1-1; 9 bases line up with TRBD1. Trimming took 4 bases from V and 7 from J; bases not matched to a gene: 4. The CDR3 consists of 13 residues. The germline CDR1 and CDR2 sequences are LGHNA and YSLEER.

This clonotype appeared many times. CDR3 region: CASSGQGGYEQYF. Written as DNA, the CDR3 is TGTGCCAGCAGTGGACAGGGTGGGTACGAGCAGTACTTC. The chain combines TRBV27 with TRBJ2-7, with 8 bases matching TRBD1. Germline values: CDR1 MNHEY, CDR2 SMNVEV (reference sequence). Trimming took 5 bases from V and 4 from J; bases not matched to a gene: 4. The CDR3 runs to 13 residues.

The chain uses TRBV20-1 and TRBJ1-1; perhaps TRBD1 as D (6 bases). Germline loops: CDR1 DFQATT, CDR2 SNEGSKA (reference sequence). The CDR3 length is 13 residues. CDR3 sequence reads: CRGQGGGSFEAFF. CDR3 coding DNA: TGCAGGGGGCAGGGCGGGGGCTCATTTGAAGCTTTCTTT.

This clonotype was seen only a few times. The chain recombines TRBV4-1 with TRBJ1-2; D gene ambiguous. CDR3 length: 12 residues. Germline lookup yields CDR1 MGHRA and CDR2 YSYEKL. With 4 bases removed from V and 10 bases from J, the gap between germline ends came to 13 bases. The CDR3 reads CASSPPKWDYTF. CDR3 nucleotides: TGCGCCAGCAGCCCACCGAAGTGGGACTACACCTTC.

This clonotype was observed at least ten times. The rearrangement links TRBV28 to TRBJ1-5; 7 bases match TRBD1. CDR1 and CDR2 from the germline V gene are MDHEN and SYDVKM. V gave up 6 bases and J gave up 4 bases; unmatched junction bases: 6. This CDR3 is built from 14 residues. The DNA for the CDR3 is TGTGCCAGCAGGGGGACAGAACCAAATCAGCCCCAGCATTTT. Translation: CASRGTEPNQPQHF.

This clonotype was detected ten times or more. This chain uses TRBV20-1 with TRBJ2-3; the D gene is possibly TRBD1 (6 bases). The CDR3 has 17 amino acids. With 4 bases removed from V and 0 bases from J, the gap between germline ends came to 20 bases. The germline V gene encodes CDR1 DFQATT and CDR2 SNEGSKA (reference sequence). CDR3 sequence reads: CSAIPTTGKGSTDTQYF. CDR3 DNA: TGCAGTGCTATCCCAACCACAGGGAAGGGAAGCACAGATACGCAGTATTTT.

The rearrangement uses TRBV3-1 and TRBJ2-5, with 12 bases matching TRBD2. Germline assignment: CDR1 LGHDT and CDR2 YNNKEL (reference sequence). The CDR3 loop spans 12 amino acids. The J segment lost 13 bases and the V segment lost 3 bases, leaving 3 bases of the junction unmatched. CDR3 in DNA: TGTGCCAGCAGCCAGACTAGCGGGAGTTGGTACTTC. Its translation: CASSQTSGSWYF.

The chain carries TRBV9 and TRBJ2-1; 7 bases match TRBD2. Germline V CDR1 and CDR2: SGDLS, YYNGEE. After removal of 0 bases from V and 7 bases from J, the junction contained 7 bases not matched to a gene. There are 15 residues in the CDR3. In nucleotides, the CDR3 is TGTGCCAGCAGCGTAGCTACGACTAGCTGTAATGAGCAGTTCTTC. Translated, it gives CASSVATTSCNEQFF.

This clonotype was recorded many times. The J gene is TRBJ1-6, the V gene TRBV6-1, with D perhaps TRBD1 (5 bases). CDR1 MNHNS and CDR2 SASEGT come from the germline V gene. The CDR3 length is 13 residues. V was pared by 6 bases and J by 9 bases, with 12 bases between. The CDR3 DNA reads TGTGCCAGCAGAAGAGGGGTTTCTTCACCCCTCCACTTT. This gives the protein CASRRGVSSPLHF.

This clonotype was observed a handful of times. V is TRBV20-1 and J is TRBJ2-1; perhaps TRBD2 as D (6 bases). CDR3 length: 12 amino acids. The germline V gene encodes CDR1 DFQATT and CDR2 SNEGSKA (reference sequence). With 1 base removed from V and 7 bases from J, the gap between germline ends came to 8 bases. In nucleotides, the CDR3 is TGCAGTGCTAGAGGACTAGTTAATGAGCAGTTCTTC. It yields the protein CSARGLVNEQFF.